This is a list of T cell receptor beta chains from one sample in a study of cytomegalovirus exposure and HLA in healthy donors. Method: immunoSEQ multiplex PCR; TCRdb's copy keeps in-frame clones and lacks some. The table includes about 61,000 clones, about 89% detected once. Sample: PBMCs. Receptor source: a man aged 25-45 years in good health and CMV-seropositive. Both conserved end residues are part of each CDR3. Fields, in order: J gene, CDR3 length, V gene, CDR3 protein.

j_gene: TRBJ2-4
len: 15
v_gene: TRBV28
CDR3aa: CASSFPGTAKNIQYF

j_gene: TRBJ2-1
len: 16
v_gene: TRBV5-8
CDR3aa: CASSLVILETGNEQFF

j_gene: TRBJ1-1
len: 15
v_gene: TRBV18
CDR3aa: CASSPKGGAGGEAFF

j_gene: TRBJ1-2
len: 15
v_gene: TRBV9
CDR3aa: CASSVAPDRVSGYTF

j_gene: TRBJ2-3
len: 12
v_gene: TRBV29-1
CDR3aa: CSTGTDTDTQYF

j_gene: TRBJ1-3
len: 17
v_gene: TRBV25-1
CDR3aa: CASSDWEGPTSGNTIYF

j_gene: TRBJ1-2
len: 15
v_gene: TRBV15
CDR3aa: CATSRRAGHHYGYTF

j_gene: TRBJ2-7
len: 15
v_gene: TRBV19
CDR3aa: CASSTRTGGFYEQYF

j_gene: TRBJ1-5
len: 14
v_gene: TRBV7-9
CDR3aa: CASSLGGPNQPQHF

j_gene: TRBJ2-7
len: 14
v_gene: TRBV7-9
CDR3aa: CASSPTDRVHEQYF

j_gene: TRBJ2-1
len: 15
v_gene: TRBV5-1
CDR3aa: CASSTSGSSYNEQFF

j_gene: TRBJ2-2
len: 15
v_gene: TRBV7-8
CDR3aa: CASSPTSGNFGELFF

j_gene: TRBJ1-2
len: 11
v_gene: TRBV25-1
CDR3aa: CASTFGRHTTF

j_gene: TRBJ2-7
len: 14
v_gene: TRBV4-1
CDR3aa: CASSQASGRNEQYF

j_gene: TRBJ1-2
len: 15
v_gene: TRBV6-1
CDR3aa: CASSEVADRDHGYTF

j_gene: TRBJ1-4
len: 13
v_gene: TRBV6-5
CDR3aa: CASRDQGDEKLFF

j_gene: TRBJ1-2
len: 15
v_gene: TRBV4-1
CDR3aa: CASSQELQGGYGYTF

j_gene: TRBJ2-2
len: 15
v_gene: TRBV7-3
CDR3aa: CASSLGAAGTGELFF

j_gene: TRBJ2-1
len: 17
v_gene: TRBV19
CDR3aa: CASSITGGLAGYNEQFF

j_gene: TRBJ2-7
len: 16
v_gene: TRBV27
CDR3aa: CASSLRPSGGRNEQYF

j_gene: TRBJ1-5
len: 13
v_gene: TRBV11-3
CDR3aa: CASSLDRDQPQHF

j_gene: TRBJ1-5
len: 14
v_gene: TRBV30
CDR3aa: CAWNDRDSDQPQHF

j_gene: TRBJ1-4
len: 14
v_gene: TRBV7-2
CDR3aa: CASSSDQSGEKLFF

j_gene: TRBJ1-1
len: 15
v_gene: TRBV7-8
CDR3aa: CASSLRDRRNTEAFF

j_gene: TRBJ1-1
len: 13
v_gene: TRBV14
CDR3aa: CASSQYINTEAFF

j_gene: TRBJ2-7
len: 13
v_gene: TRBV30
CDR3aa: CAWSAAGVAEQYF

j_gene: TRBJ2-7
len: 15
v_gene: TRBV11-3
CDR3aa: CASSPGASGTYEQYF

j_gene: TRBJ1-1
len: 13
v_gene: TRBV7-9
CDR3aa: CASSLDPGTEAFF

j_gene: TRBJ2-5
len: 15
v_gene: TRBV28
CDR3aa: CASSPGLAGAETQYF

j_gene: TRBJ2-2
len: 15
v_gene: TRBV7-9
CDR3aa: CASTNQAGWTGELFF

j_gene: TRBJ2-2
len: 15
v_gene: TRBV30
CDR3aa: CAWSVLAANTGELFF